The 5 T cell receptor beta chains below come from one sample, sequenced in a study of blood T cells in healthy people across ages. The use of a sample-barcoded 5' primer and a J-beta primer mix characterized a second PCR of 7 to 11 cycles. TCRdb passed the 5' RACE reads through MiXCR, listing each CDR3 protein once. Of 630,000 or so distinct CDR3 sequences in the sample, around 32% were seen once. What was sequenced was blood. These receptor sequences come from a woman older than 75 in good health.

This clonotype was found many times. The V and J genes are TRBV20-1 and TRBJ2-1, with no clear D. Deletions cut 6 bases from V and 10 bases from J, with 13 bases between. The CDR3 is 11 amino acids. Germline loops: CDR1 DFQATT, CDR2 SNEGSKA (reference sequence). The CDR3 DNA follows: TGCAGTGCCCTGCTCCCCATAGAGCAGTTCTTC. This translates into CSALLPIEQFF.

This clonotype was recorded at least ten times. V usage is TRBV12-3 or TRBV12-4 and J usage is TRBJ2-7, with D tentatively TRBD1 (6 bases). The V end was cut by 2 bases, the J end by 0 bases, with 17 bases between. The CDR3 covers 17 residues. The CDR3 protein is CASSLSSGQPSSYEQYF. The CDR3 nucleotides are TGTGCCAGCAGTTTATCATCTGGACAGCCGAGCTCCTACGAGCAGTACTTC.

The sample holds many counts of this clonotype. The chain employs TRBV12-3 or TRBV12-4 and TRBJ2-7; D gene unclear. The CDR3 loop spans 11 amino acids. V was cut by 6 bases and J by 4 bases, with 7 bases left in between. The CDR3: CASSLKYEQYF. In DNA form, the CDR3 reads TGTGCCAGCAGCTTAAAGTACGAGCAGTACTTC.

This clonotype was recorded many times. The J gene is TRBJ1-4, the V gene TRBV10-3; 9 nucleotides line up with TRBD1. CDR1 and CDR2 from the germline V gene are ENHRY and SYGVKD. The CDR3 has 15 amino acids. V shed 3 bases, J shed 4 bases, and the junction held 3 bases outside the gene matches. Here the CDR3 DNA reads TGTGCCATCAGTGAACCGGGACAGGGTAATGAAAAACTGTTTTTT. It encodes CAISEPGQGNEKLFF.

This clonotype was seen many times. The chain couples TRBV20-1 to TRBJ2-5; no firm D call. Trimming pared 6 bases from V and 4 bases from J, leaving 12 bases between. Germline CDR1 and CDR2: DFQATT and SNEGSKA (reference sequence). The CDR3 totals 12 residues. Here the CDR3 reads CSAKGGPETQYF. CDR3 coding DNA: TGCAGTGCCAAGGGTGGGCCAGAGACCCAGTACTTC.